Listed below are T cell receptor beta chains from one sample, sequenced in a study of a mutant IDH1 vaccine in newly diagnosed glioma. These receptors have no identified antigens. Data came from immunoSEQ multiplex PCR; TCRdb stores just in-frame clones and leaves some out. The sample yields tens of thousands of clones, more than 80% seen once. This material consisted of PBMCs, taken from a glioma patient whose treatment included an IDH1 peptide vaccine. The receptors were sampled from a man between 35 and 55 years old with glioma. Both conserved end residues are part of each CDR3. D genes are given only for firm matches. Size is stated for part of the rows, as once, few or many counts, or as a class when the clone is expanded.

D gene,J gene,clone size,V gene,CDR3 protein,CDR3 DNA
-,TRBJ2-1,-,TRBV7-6,CASSLWRDHNEQFF,TGTGCCAGCAGCTTGTGGCGGGACCACAATGAGCAGTTCTTC
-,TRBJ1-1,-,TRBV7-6,CASSLVRHTEAFF,TGTGCCAGCAGCTTAGTCAGACACACTGAAGCTTTCTTT
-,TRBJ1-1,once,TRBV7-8,CASSPSWGRRAEAFF,TGTGCCAGCAGCCCATCCTGGGGCCGGAGGGCTGAAGCTTTCTTT
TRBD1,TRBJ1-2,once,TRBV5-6,CASSFGTGGSYGYTF,TGTGCCAGCAGCTTCGGGACAGGGGGAAGCTATGGCTACACCTTC
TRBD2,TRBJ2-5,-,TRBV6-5,CASSYGGEETQYF,TGTGCCAGCAGTTACGGGGGGGAAGAGACCCAGTACTTC
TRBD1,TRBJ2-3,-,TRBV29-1,CSVEKGQPDTQYF,TGCAGCGTTGAAAAGGGACAGCCAGATACGCAGTATTTT
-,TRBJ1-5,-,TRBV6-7,CASTRNQPQHF,TGTGCTAGCACTCGCAATCAGCCCCAGCATTTT
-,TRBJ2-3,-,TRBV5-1,CASSLDSGTDTQYF,TGCGCCAGCAGCTTGGATTCAGGAACAGATACGCAGTATTTT
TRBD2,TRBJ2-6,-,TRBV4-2,CASSQDARGGTGANVLTF,TGTGCCAGCAGCCAAGATGCTCGGGGAGGGACTGGGGCCAACGTCCTGACTTTC
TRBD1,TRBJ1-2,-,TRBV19,CASSTRQGPYGYTF,TGTGCCAGTAGTACCAGACAGGGTCCCTATGGCTACACCTTC
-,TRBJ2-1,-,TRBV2,CASSVEQGNEQFF,TGTGCCAGCAGTGTGGAACAGGGAAATGAGCAGTTCTTC
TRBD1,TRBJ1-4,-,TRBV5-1,CASSEGQGWEKLFF,TGCGCCAGCAGCGAGGGACAGGGGTGGGAAAAACTGTTTTTT
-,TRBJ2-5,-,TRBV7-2,CASSLDLGSQYF,TGTGCCAGCAGCTTAGATCTGGGGAGCCAGTACTTC
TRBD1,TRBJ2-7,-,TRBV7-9,CASSLSQGHHSEQYF,TGTGCCAGCAGCTTATCACAGGGGCATCATTCCGAGCAGTACTTC
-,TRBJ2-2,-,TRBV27,CASGGVTGELFF,TGTGCCAGCGGCGGGGTCACCGGGGAGCTGTTTTTT
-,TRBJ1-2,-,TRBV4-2,CASSQDLSSNYGYTF,TGTGCCAGCAGCCAAGATCTGTCCAGTAACTATGGCTACACCTTC
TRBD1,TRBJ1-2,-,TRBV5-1,CASSGQGPNYGYTF,TGCGCCAGCAGCGGACAGGGCCCAAACTATGGCTACACCTTC